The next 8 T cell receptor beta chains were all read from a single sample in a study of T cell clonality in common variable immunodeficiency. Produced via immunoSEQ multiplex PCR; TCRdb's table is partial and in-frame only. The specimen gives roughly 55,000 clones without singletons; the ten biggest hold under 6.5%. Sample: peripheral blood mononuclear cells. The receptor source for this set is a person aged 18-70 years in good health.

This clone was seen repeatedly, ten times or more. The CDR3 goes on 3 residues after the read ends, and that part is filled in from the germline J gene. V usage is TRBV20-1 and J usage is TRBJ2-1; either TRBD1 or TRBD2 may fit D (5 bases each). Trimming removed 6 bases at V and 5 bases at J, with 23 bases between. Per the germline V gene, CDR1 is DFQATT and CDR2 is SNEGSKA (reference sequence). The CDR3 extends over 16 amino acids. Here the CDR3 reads CSALRPPQGVHNEQFF. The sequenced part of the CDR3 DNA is TGCAGTGCCCTCCGCCCCCCGCAGGGAGTCCACAATGAG.

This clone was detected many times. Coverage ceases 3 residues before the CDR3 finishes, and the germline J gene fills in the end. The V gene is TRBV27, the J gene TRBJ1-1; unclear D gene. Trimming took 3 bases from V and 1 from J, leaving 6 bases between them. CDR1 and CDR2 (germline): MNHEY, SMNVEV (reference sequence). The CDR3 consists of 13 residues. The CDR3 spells CASSFTGNTEAFF. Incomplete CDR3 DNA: TGTGCCAGCAGTTTTACTGGGAACACTGAA.

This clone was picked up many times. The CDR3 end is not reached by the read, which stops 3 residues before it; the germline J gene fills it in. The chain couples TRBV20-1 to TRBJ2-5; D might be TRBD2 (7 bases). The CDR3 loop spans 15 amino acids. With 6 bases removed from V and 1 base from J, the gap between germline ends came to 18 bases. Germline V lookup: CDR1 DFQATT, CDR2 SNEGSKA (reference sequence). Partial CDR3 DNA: TGCAGTGCCGAGGGGCCGGGGGGCATCCAAGAGACC. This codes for CSAEGPGGIQET. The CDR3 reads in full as CSAEGPGGIQETQYF.

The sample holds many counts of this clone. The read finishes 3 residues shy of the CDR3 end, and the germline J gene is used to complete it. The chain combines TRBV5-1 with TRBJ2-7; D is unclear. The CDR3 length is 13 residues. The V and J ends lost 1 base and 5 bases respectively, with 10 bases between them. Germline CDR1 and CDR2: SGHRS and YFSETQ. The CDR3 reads CASSLSTDNEQYF. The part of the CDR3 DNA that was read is TGCGCCAGCAGCTTGAGCACAGACAACGAG.

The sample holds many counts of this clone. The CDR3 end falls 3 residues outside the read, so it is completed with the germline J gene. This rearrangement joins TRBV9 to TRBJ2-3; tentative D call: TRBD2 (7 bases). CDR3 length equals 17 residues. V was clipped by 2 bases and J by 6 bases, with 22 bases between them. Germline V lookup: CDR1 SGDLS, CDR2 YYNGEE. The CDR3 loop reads CASSVAEGGGPGDTQYF. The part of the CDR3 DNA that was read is TGTGCCAGCAGCGTGGCTGAAGGGGGAGGGCCGGGCGATACG.

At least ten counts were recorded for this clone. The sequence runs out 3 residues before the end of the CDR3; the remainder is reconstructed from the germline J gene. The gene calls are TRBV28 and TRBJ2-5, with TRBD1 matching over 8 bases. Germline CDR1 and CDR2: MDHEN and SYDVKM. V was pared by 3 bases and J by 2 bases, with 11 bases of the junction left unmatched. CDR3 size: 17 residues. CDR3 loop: CASSFVGGTGTQETQYF. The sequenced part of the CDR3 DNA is TGTGCCAGCAGTTTCGTAGGCGGGACAGGAACTCAAGAGACC.

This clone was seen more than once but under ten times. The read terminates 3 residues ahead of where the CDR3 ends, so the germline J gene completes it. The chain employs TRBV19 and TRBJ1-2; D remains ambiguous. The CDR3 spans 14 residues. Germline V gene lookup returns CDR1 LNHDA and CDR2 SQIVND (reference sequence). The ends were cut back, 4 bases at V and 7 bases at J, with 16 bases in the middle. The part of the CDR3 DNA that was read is TGTGCCAGTAGTACTCCCTCGGTTGTAGCTGGC. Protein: CASSTPSVVAG. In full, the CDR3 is CASSTPSVVAGYTF. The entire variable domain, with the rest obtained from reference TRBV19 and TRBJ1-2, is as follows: DGGITQSPKYLFRKEGQNVTLSCEQNLNHDAMYWYRQDPGQGLRLIYYSQIVNDFQKGDIAEGYSVSREKKESFPLTVTSAQKNPTAFYLCASSTPSVVAGYTFGSGTRLTVV.

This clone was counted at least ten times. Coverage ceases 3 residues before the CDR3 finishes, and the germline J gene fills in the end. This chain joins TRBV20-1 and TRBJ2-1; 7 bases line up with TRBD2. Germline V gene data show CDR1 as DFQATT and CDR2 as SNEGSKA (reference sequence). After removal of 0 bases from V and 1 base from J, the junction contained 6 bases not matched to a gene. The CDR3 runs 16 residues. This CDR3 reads CSARDGGSGSYNEQFF. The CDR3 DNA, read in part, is TGCAGTGCTAGAGATGGGGGTAGCGGGTCCTACAATGAG.